A single T cell receptor beta chain is shown here with its context. What it recognizes is unknown. The entry originates in a study of cytomegalovirus exposure and HLA in healthy donors. Whole-study findings and limits: The sole available immune exposure information was CMV serostatus. Many donors carried some public TCRs, although rarity characterized most TCR sequences. In vitro assays verified that a few CMV-associated chains recognized CMV antigens specifically.

A multiplex PCR was run with 60 Vbeta primers and 13 Jbeta primers. Method: immunoSEQ multiplex PCR; TCRdb's copy keeps in-frame clones and lacks some. Of 140,000 or so clones listed, approximately 79% were seen once; the top ten hold 1.5% to 2%. The source of this sequence is a woman in her twenties or thirties in good health and CMV-seronegative. Material: PBMCs.

This chain's CDR3 is CASSLDRGYEQYF. CDR3 DNA: TGTGCCAGCAGCTTAGACAGGGGGTACGAGCAGTACTTC. The chain combines TRBV7-3 with TRBJ2-7, with TRBD1 matching 9 bases. The germline CDR1 and CDR2 sequences are SGHTA and FQGTGA. This CDR3 region has 13 residues. With 2 bases clipped from V and 4 bases from J, the junction kept 0 bases outside the gene matches.